This TCR beta chain appears in the sequencing data of a study of cytomegalovirus exposure and HLA in healthy donors. The V end lost 0 bases, the J end lost 10 bases, and 16 bases lay between the germline ends. The CDR3 is made up of 14 amino acids. Germline-derived CDR1 and CDR2 are LGHNA and YSLEER. Despite likely unrecorded immune exposures, the donors were nominally healthy at the time of sampling. For this clone: Its target is unknown.

Study-wide results and limits: HLA-A and HLA-B allele assignments for most subjects were reportedly predicted accurately using TCR beta sequences.

The PCR made use of 60 Vbeta and 13 Jbeta primers. In the original workflow: Counted up in a later analysis, unique TCR beta chains came to approximately 77 million, with roughly 11 million shared. Clones were read by immunoSEQ multiplex PCR, and TCRdb kept only the in-frame ones, dropping some. Clonal size and the V and J genes are those of that table, whereas D and trimming came from the DNA. The sample lists about 77,000 clones, nearly 80% occurring once. Input material: PBMCs. The rearrangement links TRBV4-3 to TRBJ2-7; D is unresolved. This sequence originates from a man aged 35 to 55 in good health and CMV-seronegative. In DNA, the CDR3 is TGCGCCAGCAGCCAAGATCTTGGCCCCCTGGGCCAGTACTTC. This translates into CASSQDLGPLGQYF.